The 25 T cell receptor beta chains below come from one sample, sequenced in a study of Ad26.COV2.S vaccination and SARS-CoV-2 variants. TCRdb keeps only in-frame clones here, not all; method: immunoSEQ multiplex PCR. The data show about 370,000 clones, 88% seen once. Described treatment: about 20 received Ad26.COV2.S at low or high dose, single or two shots; several received placebo; per-sample allocation not given. Following the first vaccine or placebo injection, samples were taken on day 63. This material consisted of peripheral blood, taken in a trial of Ad26.COV2.S vaccine versus placebo. The receptor source for this set is a person between 18 and 65 years old who received the Ad26.COV2.S COVID-19 vaccine or a placebo.

The V and J genes are TRBV5-1 and TRBJ1-4; D is undetermined. Germline-derived CDR1 and CDR2 are SGHRS and YFSETQ. The CDR3 extends over 15 amino acids. V was cut by 4 bases and J by 0 bases, with 10 bases left in between. The DNA of the CDR3 is TGCGCCAGCAGCCTGGGAACAGCAACTAATGAAAAACTGTTTTTT. It translates to CASSLGTATNEKLFF.

This clone was found once. J is TRBJ2-4 and V is TRBV11-2, with a possible D match to TRBD2 (5 bases). V was shortened by 5 bases and J by 2 bases, with 16 bases between the two germline ends. The CDR3 sequence is 16 residues long. Germline V gene sequence: CDR1 SGHAT, CDR2 FQNNGV. CDR3 DNA sequence: TGTGCCAGCAGCACGGGGAGTGCACAAACCAAAAACATTCAGTACTTC. Its protein is CASSTGSAQTKNIQYF.

The chain carries TRBV5-1 and TRBJ2-1, with 8 nucleotides matching TRBD2. The length of the CDR3 is 17 residues. Germline V gene sequence: CDR1 SGHRS, CDR2 YFSETQ. With 0 bases clipped from V and 8 bases from J, the junction kept 13 bases outside the gene matches. CDR3 loop: CASSLEKVAGGLDEQFF. The CDR3 bases are TGCGCCAGCAGCTTGGAAAAAGTGGCGGGGGGACTCGATGAGCAGTTCTTC. Combining the CDR3 with reference TRBV5-1 and TRBJ2-1 gives the whole variable domain KAGVTQTPRYLIKTRGQQVTLSCSPISGHRSVSWYQQTPGQGLQFLFEYFSETQRNKGNFPGRFSGRQFSNSRSEMNVSTLELGDSALYLCASSLEKVAGGLDEQFFGPGTRLTVL.

The rearrangement joins TRBV5-4 to TRBJ2-3; 8 bases line up with TRBD2. The CDR3 is made up of 13 amino acids. V shed 7 bases, J shed 3 bases, and the junction held 4 bases outside the gene matches. Looked up from germline, CDR1 is SGHNT and CDR2 is YYREEE (reference sequence). In DNA, the CDR3 is TGTGCCAGCCGCGGGGGGACGACAGATACGCAGTATTTT. This sequence encodes CASRGGTTDTQYF.

The chain combines TRBV10-3 with TRBJ2-7; D tentatively reads TRBD1 or TRBD2 (6 bases each). The germline CDR1 and CDR2 sequences are ENHRY and SYGVKD. Trimming pared 6 bases from V and 4 bases from J, leaving 19 bases between. The CDR3 consists of 15 residues. The CDR3 loop is CAIRGGDTSTYEQYF. The CDR3 nucleotides read TGTGCCATCAGGGGCGGGGACACCTCTACGTACGAGCAGTACTTC.

This clone was recorded a few times. The chain has TRBV6-2 or TRBV6-3 and TRBJ2-2; D may be TRBD1 (5 bases). Trimming stripped 2 bases from V and 4 bases from J, with 11 bases between. This CDR3 region has 15 residues. Germline-derived CDR1 and CDR2 are MNHEY and SVGEGT. CDR3: CASSYKGPGTGELFF. CDR3 DNA sequence: TGTGCCAGCAGTTACAAGGGGCCGGGCACCGGGGAGCTGTTTTTT.

In regard to this clone: This may arise from a read error, as a much more abundant clone is one base away. Other DNA sequences in this specimen translate into the identical CDR3. The V gene is TRBV14, the J gene TRBJ1-1; the D is unclear. CDR1 and CDR2 (germline): SGHDN, FVKESK. Trimming took off 4 bases at V and 1 base at J, with 7 bases between the two ends. This CDR3 has 13 residues. In DNA, the CDR3 is TGTGCCAGCAGCCCCCGGGGGAACACTGAAGCTTTCTTT. As protein: CASSPRGNTEAFF.

The chain recombines TRBV19 with TRBJ2-1; 13 bases map to TRBD2. V was pared by 7 bases and J by 4 bases, with 7 bases of the junction left unmatched. The CDR3 consists of 16 residues. Germline CDR1 LNHDA, CDR2 SQIVND (reference sequence). Here the CDR3 reads CASTRTSGGAYNEQFF. The CDR3 region has the DNA TGTGCCAGTACCAGGACTAGCGGGGGAGCTTACAATGAGCAGTTCTTC.

This clone has only one observation. The CDR3 DNA reads TGTGCCAGCAGTTCCAGGGCGGAAAGCAATCAGCCCCAGCATTTT. This translates into CASSSRAESNQPQHF. The chain combines TRBV6-5 with TRBJ1-5; possible D gene TRBD1, 5 bases. V lost 4 bases, J lost 1 base, and 11 bases lay in between. CDR1 is MNHEY and CDR2 is SVGAGI in the germline V gene. The CDR3 sequence is 15 residues long.

This chain joins TRBV11-2 and TRBJ2-3, with a possible D match to TRBD1 (6 bases). The CDR3 runs to 14 residues. Germline values: CDR1 SGHAT, CDR2 FQNNGV. The V end lost 2 bases, the J end lost 6 bases, and 12 bases lay between the germline ends. The CDR3 DNA reads TGTGCCAGCAGCTTAAACAGGGTAGGGGATACGCAGTATTTT. The encoded protein is CASSLNRVGDTQYF.

The chain links TRBV4-1 to TRBJ2-1; a possible D gene is TRBD1 (6 bases). The germline gives CDR1 MGHRA, CDR2 YSYEKL. V was cut by 5 bases and J by 10 bases, with 9 bases left in between. CDR3 length: 11 residues. CDR3 in DNA: TGCGCCAGCAGCGGGACACAAGAGCAGTTCTTC. It specifies CASSGTQEQFF.

J is TRBJ1-2 and V is TRBV7-2; tentatively, D is TRBD1 (6 bases). The germline CDR1 and CDR2 sequences are SGHTA and FQGNSA. V lost 5 bases and J lost 0, with 22 bases in between. This CDR3 region has 18 residues. This chain's CDR3 is CASSSGAGQTTPNYGYTF. The CDR3 nucleotides read TGTGCCAGCAGCAGTGGTGCGGGACAAACTACGCCTAACTATGGCTACACCTTC.

The chain couples TRBV18 to TRBJ2-5; the D is unclear. There are 15 residues in the CDR3. Trimming removed 3 bases from V and 2 bases from J, with 13 bases in between. Germline CDR1 and CDR2: KGHSH and LQKENI. CDR3 sequence: CASSPFGTTQETQYF. The DNA of the CDR3 is TGTGCCAGCTCACCTTTTGGAACGACGCAAGAGACCCAGTACTTC.

This clone was counted a single time. Other DNA sequences in this specimen translate into the identical CDR3. The chain has TRBV9 and TRBJ2-1; tentative D call: TRBD1 (7 bases). There are 16 residues in the CDR3. The germline CDR1 and CDR2 sequences are SGDLS and YYNGEE. Trimming cost V 2 bases and J 1 base, with 13 bases left between them. CDR3 region: CASSVGGGLSYNEQFF. The CDR3 DNA is TGTGCCAGCAGCGTTGGAGGGGGCCTTTCCTACAATGAGCAGTTCTTC.

The V gene is TRBV11-1, the J gene TRBJ2-1, with TRBD2 matching over 13 bases. V shed 10 bases, J shed 3 bases, and the junction held 9 bases outside the gene matches. This CDR3 is 16 amino acids long. Germline V gene sequence: CDR1 SGHAT, CDR2 FQDESV (reference sequence). CDR3 region: CAKIGTSGDDYNEQFF. DNA for the CDR3: TGTGCCAAAATTGGGACTAGCGGGGACGACTACAATGAGCAGTTCTTC.

The rearrangement links TRBV12-5 to TRBJ2-1; 7 positions match TRBD1. The V gene end was trimmed by 1 base and the J gene end by 2 bases; junction bases not matched to a gene: 2. The V gene's germline CDR1 is LGHNT and CDR2 FRNRAP. The CDR3 sequence is 15 residues long. CDR3 residues: CASGLDGQAYNEQFF. The CDR3 DNA reads as TGTGCTAGTGGTTTGGACGGACAGGCCTACAATGAGCAGTTCTTC.

The chain combines TRBV6-6 with TRBJ1-3; D may be TRBD1 (5 bases). Germline-derived CDR1 and CDR2 are MNHNY and SVGAGI (reference sequence). The CDR3 is made up of 16 amino acids. Trimming took off 5 bases at V and 3 bases at J, with 17 bases between the two ends. CDR3: CASSADSPPGGNTIYF. The CDR3 nucleotides are TGTGCCAGCAGTGCCGACAGTCCACCGGGTGGAAACACCATATATTTT.

The V and J genes are TRBV12-1 and TRBJ2-7; the D call of TRBD2 is as the table states it, not checked on the DNA. TRBV12-1 is termed a pseudogene. The length of the CDR3 is 19 residues. For the CDR3, the DNA is TGTGCCAGCAGATTAGCACCGGGACTAGCGGGGGGTGGATCCTACGAGCAGTACTTC. It encodes CASRLAPGLAGGGSYEQYF.

CDR3 sequence (DNA): TGTGCCAGCAGCCCCGGGACGACCCAGTACTTC. As protein: CASSPGTTQYF. This chain links TRBV7-2 with TRBJ2-5; TRBD1 or TRBD2 may be the D gene (5 bases each). CDR3 length equals 11 residues. The V and J ends lost 5 bases and 7 bases respectively, with 8 bases between them. CDR1 and CDR2 (germline): SGHTA, FQGNSA.

The gene calls are TRBV5-4 and TRBJ1-2; D gene uncertain. Germline loops: CDR1 SGHNT, CDR2 YYREEE (reference sequence). V was trimmed by 4 bases and J by 3 bases, leaving 19 bases between them. The CDR3 loop spans 16 amino acids. The CDR3 nucleotides read TGTGCCAGCAGCCCCCCTGGAAGGGAGGCGGACTATGGCTACACCTTC. Its translation is CASSPPGREADYGYTF.

This rearrangement joins TRBV18 to TRBJ2-7; D might be TRBD1 (5 bases). The CDR3 consists of 15 residues. CDR1 and CDR2 from the germline V gene are KGHSH and LQKENI. Deletions cut 0 bases from V and 5 bases from J, with 14 bases between. The CDR3, as DNA: TGTGCCAGCTCACCACCGCAGGGCAGGTTTGACGAGCAGTACTTC. Its protein product is CASSPPQGRFDEQYF. The whole variable domain, remainder taken from reference TRBV18 and TRBJ2-7, is NAGVMQNPRHLVRRRGQEARLRCSPMKGHSHVYWYRQLPEEGLKFMVYLQKENIIDESGMPKERFSAEFPKEGPSILRIQQVVRGDSAAYFCASSPPQGRFDEQYFGPGTRLTVT.

The genes are TRBV5-1 and TRBJ2-7, with no clear D. Germline values: CDR1 SGHRS, CDR2 YFSETQ. V lost 3 bases to trimming and J lost 4 bases, with 5 bases between them. There are 11 residues in the CDR3. The CDR3 protein is CASSSQYEQYF. The CDR3 DNA reads TGCGCCAGCAGCTCTCAGTACGAGCAGTACTTC. Together with reference TRBV5-1 and TRBJ2-7, the CDR3 gives the full variable domain: KAGVTQTPRYLIKTRGQQVTLSCSPISGHRSVSWYQQTPGQGLQFLFEYFSETQRNKGNFPGRFSGRQFSNSRSEMNVSTLELGDSALYLCASSSQYEQYFGPGTRLTVT.

The rearrangement uses TRBV7-8 and TRBJ1-4; D is possibly TRBD1 (6 bases). The CDR3 covers 16 residues. Per the germline V gene, CDR1 is SGHVS and CDR2 is FQNEAQ. The V end lost 0 bases, the J end lost 3 bases, and 11 bases lay between the germline ends. In DNA, the CDR3 is TGTGCCAGCAGCTTAGCGTCTGGGGGGCCTAATGAAAAACTGTTTTTT. Amino acids: CASSLASGGPNEKLFF.

The V call is TRBV6-5, the J call TRBJ2-7, with D possibly TRBD1 on 6 matching bases. The germline V gene has CDR1 MNHEY and CDR2 SVGAGI. CDR3 length equals 12 residues. Between the trimmed V and J ends, which lost 11 bases and 4 bases, there was a span of 15 bases. This CDR3 is CACTDSVYEQYF. The CDR3 DNA is TGTGCCTGCACGGACAGCGTATACGAGCAGTACTTC.

V gene TRBV15 combines with J gene TRBJ2-7; TRBD1 matches at 9 bases. V was pared by 4 bases and J by 3 bases, with 7 bases of the junction left unmatched. The germline gives CDR1 LNHNV, CDR2 YYDKDF (reference sequence). The CDR3 has 15 residues. Written as DNA, the CDR3 is TGTGCCACCAGCACCTCGGACAGGGGAATCTACGAGCAGTACTTC. This encodes CATSTSDRGIYEQYF.